What follows are 7 T cell receptor beta chains derived from one specimen sequenced in a study of T-cell memory formation after mild COVID-19. Each CDR3 protein gets one entry after TCRdb re-called the 5' RACE reads with MiXCR. The sample contains about 400,000 distinct CDR3 sequences, about 16% of which appear only once. The specimen sequenced was PBMCs or a T cell subset sorted from them (not recorded which). The receptors shown here come from a young man who had mild COVID-19 (a few samples of this study predate the infection). Cell type and time point are not known.

The V gene is TRBV3-1, the J gene TRBJ2-4; the match to TRBD2 covers 8 bases. Germline CDR1 reads LGHDT; CDR2 reads YNNKEL (reference sequence). The V and J ends lost 4 bases and 8 bases, in that order; junction bases with no gene match: 10. CDR3 length: 15 residues. CDR3 region: CASSPTGTRAYIQYF. In DNA form, the CDR3 reads TGTGCCAGCAGCCCGACCGGGACTAGGGCGTACATTCAGTACTTC.

This clonotype was picked up a small number of times. V gene TRBV27 combines with J gene TRBJ1-1; TRBD1 aligns across 8 bases. V gave up 4 bases and J gave up 2 bases; unmatched junction bases: 6. CDR1 MNHEY and CDR2 SMNVEV come from the germline V gene (reference sequence). The CDR3 spans 15 residues. The CDR3 sequence: CASSSRQGTNTEAFF. CDR3 nucleotide sequence: TGTGCCAGCAGTTCCCGACAGGGGACAAACACTGAAGCTTTCTTT.

This clonotype came up a few times. J is TRBJ2-7 and V is TRBV4-3; 7 bases are a match to TRBD1. Trimming cost V 1 base and J 7 bases; bases outside gene matches: 10. The CDR3 extends over 15 amino acids. Looked up from germline, CDR1 is LGHNA and CDR2 is YSLEER. The CDR3 protein is CASSQADNRGEEQYF. In DNA form, the CDR3 reads TGCGCCAGCAGCCAAGCGGATAACAGGGGTGAAGAGCAGTACTTC.

The sample holds a few counts of this clonotype. The chain links TRBV24-1 to TRBJ2-3, with D possibly matching TRBD2 (5 bases). Germline CDR1 and CDR2: KGHDR and SFDVKD. The CDR3 consists of 15 residues. With 3 bases removed from V and 2 bases from J, the gap between germline ends came to 11 bases. The CDR3 protein is CATSDNQRYTDTQYF. CDR3 bases: TGTGCCACCAGTGATAATCAGCGGTACACAGATACGCAGTATTTT.

The V and J genes are TRBV27 and TRBJ2-3, with 7 nucleotides matching TRBD2. Looked up from germline, CDR1 is MNHEY and CDR2 is SMNVEV (reference sequence). The CDR3 is 14 residues long. After removal of 3 bases from V and 7 bases from J, the junction contained 7 bases not matched to a gene. In nucleotides, the CDR3 is TGTGCCAGCAGTTTCGCGGGGGTTAGACATACGCAGTATTTT. It is translated as CASSFAGVRHTQYF.

CDR3 in amino acids: CASTWTGSGHEQFF. DNA of the CDR3: TGTGCCAGCACCTGGACAGGGTCGGGTCATGAGCAGTTCTTC. The rearrangement uses TRBV28 and TRBJ2-1, with 8 bases matching TRBD1. Trimming took 7 bases from V and 8 from J; bases not matched to a gene: 10. Germline CDR1 is MDHEN and CDR2 is SYDVKM. The length of the CDR3 is 14 residues.

Written as DNA, the CDR3 is TGTGCCAGCAGCCTCCGGACAAACCAGGCGGACGAGCAGTACTTC. Its translation is CASSLRTNQADEQYF. The chain employs TRBV14 and TRBJ2-7; D is perhaps TRBD1 (5 bases). V lost 4 bases and J 5 bases, leaving 18 bases between the germline ends. CDR1 is SGHDN, CDR2 FVKESK, per germline. The CDR3 has 15 amino acids.